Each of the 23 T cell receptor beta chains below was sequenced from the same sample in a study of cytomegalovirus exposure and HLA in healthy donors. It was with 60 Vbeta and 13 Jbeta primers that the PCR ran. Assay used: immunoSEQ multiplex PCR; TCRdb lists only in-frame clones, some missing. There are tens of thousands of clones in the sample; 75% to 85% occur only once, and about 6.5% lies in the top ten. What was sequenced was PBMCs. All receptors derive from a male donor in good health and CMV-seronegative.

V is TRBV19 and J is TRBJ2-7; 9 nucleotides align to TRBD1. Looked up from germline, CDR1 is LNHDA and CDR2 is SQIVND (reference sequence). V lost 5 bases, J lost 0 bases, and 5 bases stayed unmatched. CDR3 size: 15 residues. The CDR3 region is CASSAGTGFSYEQYF. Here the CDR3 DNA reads TGTGCCAGTAGTGCGGGGACAGGGTTCTCCTACGAGCAGTACTTC.

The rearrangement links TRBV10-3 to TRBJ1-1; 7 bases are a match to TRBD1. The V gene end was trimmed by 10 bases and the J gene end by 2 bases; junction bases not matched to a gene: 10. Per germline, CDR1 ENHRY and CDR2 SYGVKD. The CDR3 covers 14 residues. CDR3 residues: CATYPGQLNTEAFF. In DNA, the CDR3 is TGTGCCACCTATCCGGGACAGCTCAACACTGAAGCTTTCTTT.

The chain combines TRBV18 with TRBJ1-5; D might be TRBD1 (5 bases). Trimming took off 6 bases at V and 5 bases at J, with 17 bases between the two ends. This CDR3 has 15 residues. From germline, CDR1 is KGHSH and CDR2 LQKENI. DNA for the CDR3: TGTGCCAGCTCTCAGGCGGGGGGAGAGGATCAGCCCCAGCATTTT. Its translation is CASSQAGGEDQPQHF.

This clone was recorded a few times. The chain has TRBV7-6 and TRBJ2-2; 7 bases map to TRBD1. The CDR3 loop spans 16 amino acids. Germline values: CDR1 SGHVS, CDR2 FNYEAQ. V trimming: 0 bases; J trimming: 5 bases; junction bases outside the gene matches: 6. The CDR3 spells CASSLARQGSTGELFF. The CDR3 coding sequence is TGTGCCAGCAGCTTAGCCCGACAGGGAAGTACCGGGGAGCTGTTTTTT.

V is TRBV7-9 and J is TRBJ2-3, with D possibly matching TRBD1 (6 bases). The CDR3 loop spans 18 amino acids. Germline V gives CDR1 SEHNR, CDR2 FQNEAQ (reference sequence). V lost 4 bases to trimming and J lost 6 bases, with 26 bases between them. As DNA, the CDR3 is TGTGCCAGCAGCTCCCAATTAACGATACAGGGAAACGCGGATACGCAGTATTTT. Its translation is CASSSQLTIQGNADTQYF.

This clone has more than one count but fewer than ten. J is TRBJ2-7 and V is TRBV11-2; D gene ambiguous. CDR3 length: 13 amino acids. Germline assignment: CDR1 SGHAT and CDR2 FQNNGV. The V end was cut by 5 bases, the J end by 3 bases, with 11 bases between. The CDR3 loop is CASSRQVLYEQYF. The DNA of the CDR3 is TGTGCCAGCAGCCGCCAGGTCCTCTACGAGCAGTACTTC. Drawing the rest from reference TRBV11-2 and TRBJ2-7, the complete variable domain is EAGVAQSPRYKIIEKRQSVAFWCNPISGHATLYWYQQILGQGPKLLIQFQNNGVVDDSQLPKDRFSAERLKGVDSTLKIQPAKLEDSAVYLCASSRQVLYEQYFGPGTRLTVT.

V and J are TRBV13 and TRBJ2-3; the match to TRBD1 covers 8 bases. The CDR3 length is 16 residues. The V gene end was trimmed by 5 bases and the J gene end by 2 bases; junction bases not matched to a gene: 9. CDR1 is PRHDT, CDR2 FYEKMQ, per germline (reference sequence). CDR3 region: CASSSRTGSNTDTQYF. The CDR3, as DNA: TGTGCCAGCAGCAGCAGGACAGGGAGTAACACAGATACGCAGTATTTT.

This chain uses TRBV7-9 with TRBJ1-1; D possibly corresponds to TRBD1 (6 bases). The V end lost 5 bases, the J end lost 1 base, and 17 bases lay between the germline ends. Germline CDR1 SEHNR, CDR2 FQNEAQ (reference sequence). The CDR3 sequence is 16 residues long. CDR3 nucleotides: TGTGCCAGCAGCCTACGCACCGGGACACCGAACACTGAAGCTTTCTTT. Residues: CASSLRTGTPNTEAFF.

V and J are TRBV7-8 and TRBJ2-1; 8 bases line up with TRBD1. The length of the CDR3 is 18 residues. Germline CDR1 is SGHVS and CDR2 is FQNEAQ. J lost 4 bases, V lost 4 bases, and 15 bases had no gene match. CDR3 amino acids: CASSSTGARSRTYNEQFF. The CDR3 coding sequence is TGTGCCAGCAGCTCGACAGGGGCCCGTAGTAGAACGTACAATGAGCAGTTCTTC.

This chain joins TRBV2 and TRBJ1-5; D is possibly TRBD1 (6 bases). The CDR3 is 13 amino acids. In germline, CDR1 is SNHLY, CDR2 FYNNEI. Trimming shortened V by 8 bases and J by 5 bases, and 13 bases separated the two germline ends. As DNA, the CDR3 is TGTGCCAGCGGTGGACAGTCCCATCAGCCCCAGCATTTT. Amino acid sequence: CASGGQSHQPQHF.

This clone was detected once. In DNA form, the CDR3 reads TGCGCCAGCAGCTTAGAAGCGACTGCCACTAATGAAAAACTGTTTTTT. Translating it yields CASSLEATATNEKLFF. V usage is TRBV5-1 and J usage is TRBJ1-4; no reliable D call. In germline, CDR1 is SGHRS, CDR2 YFSETQ. The CDR3 runs 16 residues. Trimming cost V 2 bases and J 2 bases, with 13 bases left between them.

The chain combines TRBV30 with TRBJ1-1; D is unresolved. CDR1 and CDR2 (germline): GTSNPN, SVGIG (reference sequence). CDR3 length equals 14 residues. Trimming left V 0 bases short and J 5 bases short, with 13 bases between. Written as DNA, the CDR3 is TGTGCCTGGAGTGTAATTGAGGGTTGGACTGAAGCTTTCTTT. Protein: CAWSVIEGWTEAFF.

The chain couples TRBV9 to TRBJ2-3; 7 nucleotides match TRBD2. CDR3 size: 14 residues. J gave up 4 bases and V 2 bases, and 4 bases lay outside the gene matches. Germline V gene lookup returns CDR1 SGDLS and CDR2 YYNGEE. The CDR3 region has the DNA TGTGCCAGCAGCGTCGGACTAGTTCCAGATACGCAGTATTTT. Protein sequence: CASSVGLVPDTQYF.

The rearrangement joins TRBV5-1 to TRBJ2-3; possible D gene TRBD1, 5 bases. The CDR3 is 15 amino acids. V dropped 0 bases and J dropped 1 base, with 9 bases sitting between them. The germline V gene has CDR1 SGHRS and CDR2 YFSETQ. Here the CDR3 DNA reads TGCGCCAGCAGCTTGGAGGGGCAGGGCACAGATACGCAGTATTTT. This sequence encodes CASSLEGQGTDTQYF.

The chain's CDR3 is CASAEWGAGAGELFF. The CDR3 region has the DNA TGTGCCAGCGCTGAATGGGGAGCGGGGGCCGGGGAGCTGTTTTTT. The chain is built from TRBV5-6 and TRBJ2-2, with TRBD2 identical over 8 bases. Trimming cost V 7 bases and J 6 bases; bases outside gene matches: 11. From germline, CDR1 is SGHDT and CDR2 YYEEEE. This CDR3 region has 15 residues.

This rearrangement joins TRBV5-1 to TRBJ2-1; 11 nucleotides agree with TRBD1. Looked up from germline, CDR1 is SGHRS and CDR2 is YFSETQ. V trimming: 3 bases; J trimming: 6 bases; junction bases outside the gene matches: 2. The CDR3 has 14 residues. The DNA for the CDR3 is TGCGCCAGCAGCTCAGGGACAGGGGGCAATGAGCAGTTCTTC. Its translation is CASSSGTGGNEQFF.

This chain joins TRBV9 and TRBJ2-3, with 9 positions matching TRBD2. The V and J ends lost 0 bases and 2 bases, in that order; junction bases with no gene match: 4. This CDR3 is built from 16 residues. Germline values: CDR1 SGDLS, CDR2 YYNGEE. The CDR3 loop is CASSVEASGVTDTQYF. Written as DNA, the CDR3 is TGTGCCAGCAGCGTAGAGGCTAGCGGGGTCACAGATACGCAGTATTTT.

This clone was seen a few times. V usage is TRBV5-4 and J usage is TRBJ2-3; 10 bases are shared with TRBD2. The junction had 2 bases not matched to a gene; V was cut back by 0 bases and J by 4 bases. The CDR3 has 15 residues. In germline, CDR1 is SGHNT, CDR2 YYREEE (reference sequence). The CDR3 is CASSLERGGPDTQYF. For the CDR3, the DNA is TGTGCCAGCAGCTTGGAGCGGGGGGGCCCAGATACGCAGTATTTT. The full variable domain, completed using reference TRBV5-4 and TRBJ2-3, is ETGVTQSPTHLIKTRGQQVTLRCSSQSGHNTVSWYQQALGQGPQFIFQYYREEENGRGNFPPRFSGLQFPNYSSELNVNALELDDSALYLCASSLERGGPDTQYFGPGTRLTVL.

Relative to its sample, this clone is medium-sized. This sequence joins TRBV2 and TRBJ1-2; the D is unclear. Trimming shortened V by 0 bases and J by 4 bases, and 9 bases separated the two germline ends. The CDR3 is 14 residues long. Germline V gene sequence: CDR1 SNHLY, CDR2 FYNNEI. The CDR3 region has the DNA TGTGCCAGCAGTGAAGCCCGGGGATCCTATGGCTACACCTTC. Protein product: CASSEARGSYGYTF.

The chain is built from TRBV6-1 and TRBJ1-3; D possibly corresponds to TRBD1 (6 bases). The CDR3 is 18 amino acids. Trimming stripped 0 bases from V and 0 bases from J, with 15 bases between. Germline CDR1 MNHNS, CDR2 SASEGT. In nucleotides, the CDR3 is TGTGCCAGCAGTGAAGCACGGATTACAGGGCTCTCTGGAAACACCATATATTTT. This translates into CASSEARITGLSGNTIYF.

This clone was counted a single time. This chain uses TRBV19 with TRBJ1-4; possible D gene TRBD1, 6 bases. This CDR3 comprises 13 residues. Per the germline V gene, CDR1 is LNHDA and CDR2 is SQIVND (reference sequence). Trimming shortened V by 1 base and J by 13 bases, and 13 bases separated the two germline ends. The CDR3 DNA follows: TGTGCCAGTAGTATAGGGGCAGGGGTCGCACTGTTTTTT. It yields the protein CASSIGAGVALFF.

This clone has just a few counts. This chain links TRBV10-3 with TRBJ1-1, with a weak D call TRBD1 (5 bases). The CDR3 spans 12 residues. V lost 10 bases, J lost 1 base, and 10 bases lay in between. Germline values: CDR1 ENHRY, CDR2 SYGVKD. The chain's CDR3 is CASGGSNTEAFF. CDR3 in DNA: TGTGCCAGCGGGGGGTCGAACACTGAAGCTTTCTTT.

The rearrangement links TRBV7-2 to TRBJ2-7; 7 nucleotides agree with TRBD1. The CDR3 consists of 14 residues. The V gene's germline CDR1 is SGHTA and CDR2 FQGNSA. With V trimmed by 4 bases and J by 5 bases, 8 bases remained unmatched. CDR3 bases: TGTGCCAGCAGCTCTGAGACAGGGTCCCACGAGCAGTACTTC. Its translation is CASSSETGSHEQYF. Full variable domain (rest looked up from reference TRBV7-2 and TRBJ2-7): GAGVSQSPSNKVTEKGKDVELRCDPISGHTALYWYRQSLGQGLEFLIYFQGNSAPDKSGLPSDRFSAERTGGSVSTLTIQRTQQEDSAVYLCASSSETGSHEQYFGPGTRLTVT.